What follows are 31 T cell receptor beta chains derived from one specimen sequenced in a study of T cells in localized non-small cell lung cancer. Profiled with immunoSEQ multiplex PCR; TCRdb holds only in-frame clones, not every one. The sample records several thousand clones, 25% to 30% being singletons. The sequencing used lung tumor tissue, collected before any cancer treatment. The source of these receptors is a male donor older than 55 with stage I lung adenocarcinoma.

This rearrangement joins TRBV4-1 to TRBJ1-1; the match to TRBD1 covers 7 bases. V lost 3 bases to trimming and J lost 8 bases; unmatched junction nucleotides: 21. CDR3 length: 18 residues. Germline V gene sequence: CDR1 MGHRA, CDR2 YSYEKL. DNA of the CDR3: TGCGCCAGCAGCCAGCCTTCCCCAGGGGGATCGGGAAGGAGGGAAGCTTTCTTT. Residues: CASSQPSPGGSGRREAFF.

This clone appeared once. This sequence joins TRBV25-1 and TRBJ1-2, with D uncertain. Looked up from germline, CDR1 is MGHDK and CDR2 is SYGVNS. The V gene lost 3 bases and the J gene lost 4 bases, with 9 bases spanning the gap. The CDR3 has 13 amino acids. CDR3 nucleotides: TGTGCCAGCAGTGACGGAAACAGCTATGGCTACACCTTC. As protein: CASSDGNSYGYTF.

V and J are TRBV6-8 and TRBJ1-3; weak D call: TRBD1 (6 bases). Germline CDR1 and CDR2: MNHGY and SAAAGT. The CDR3 consists of 16 residues. Trimming cost V 10 bases and J 2 bases, with 21 bases left between them. The CDR3 region has the DNA TGTGCCACCTCCGTAAACAGGGATTATACTGGAAACACCATATATTTT. This translates into CATSVNRDYTGNTIYF.

The V gene is TRBV6-8, the J gene TRBJ2-1; possibly TRBD2 for D (5 bases). In germline, CDR1 is MNHGY, CDR2 SAAAGT. The CDR3 has 14 residues. The germline V and J ends were trimmed by 10 bases and 8 bases, with 21 bases remaining between them. The CDR3 DNA reads as TGTGCCATCAGCGAGGGCCCAGGTTTCGATGAGCAGTTCTTC. It codes for CAISEGPGFDEQFF.

V and J are TRBV12-5 and TRBJ2-1; D gene unclear. CDR1 and CDR2 from the germline V gene are LGHNT and FRNRAP. CDR3 length equals 12 residues. Between the trimmed V and J ends, which lost 6 bases and 11 bases, there was a span of 14 bases. DNA of the CDR3: TGTGCTAGTGGCTCCTCGACGATGCAGCAGTTCTTC. Residues: CASGSSTMQQFF.

This clone qualifies as large. DNA of the CDR3: TGCAGCGCCCAGGAGAGTAGCAATCAGCCCCAGCATTTT. Residues: CSAQESSNQPQHF. V is TRBV29-1 and J is TRBJ1-5; D uncertain. V dropped 7 bases and J dropped 0 bases, with 10 bases sitting between them. CDR3 length: 13 residues. CDR1 is SQVTM and CDR2 is ANQGSEA in the germline V gene.

This clone was detected only a few times. CDR3 in amino acids: CASSYSPRVGGYTF. In nucleotides, the CDR3 is TGTGCCAGCAGTTACTCCCCCAGGGTCGGTGGCTACACCTTC. The genes are TRBV6-8 and TRBJ1-2, with a weak D call TRBD1 (5 bases). Trimming took 0 bases from V and 7 from J, leaving 12 bases between them. Germline-derived CDR1 and CDR2 are MNHGY and SAAAGT. This CDR3 has 14 amino acids.

The V and J genes are TRBV19 and TRBJ2-5; D not resolved. Germline V gene data show CDR1 as LNHDA and CDR2 as SQIVND (reference sequence). Trimming cost V 3 bases and J 2 bases, with 7 bases left between them. The length of the CDR3 is 13 residues. The CDR3, as DNA: TGTGCCAGTAGTATCCAGCTTCAAGAGACCCAGTACTTC. Amino acids: CASSIQLQETQYF.

The genes are TRBV5-1 and TRBJ2-3; perhaps TRBD2 as D (5 bases). Germline V gene lookup returns CDR1 SGHRS and CDR2 YFSETQ. This CDR3 has 14 amino acids. V was shortened by 1 base and J by 2 bases, with 8 bases between the two germline ends. The CDR3 loop is CASSLNLATDTQYF. The CDR3 nucleotides read TGCGCCAGCAGCTTGAACCTAGCCACAGATACGCAGTATTTT. The whole variable domain, remainder taken from reference TRBV5-1 and TRBJ2-3, is KAGVTQTPRYLIKTRGQQVTLSCSPISGHRSVSWYQQTPGQGLQFLFEYFSETQRNKGNFPGRFSGRQFSNSRSEMNVSTLELGDSALYLCASSLNLATDTQYFGPGTRLTVL.

This clone was recorded a few times. V gene TRBV9 combines with J gene TRBJ2-6; D tentatively reads TRBD1 or TRBD2 (5 bases each). Trimming pared 5 bases from V and 1 base from J, leaving 25 bases between. This CDR3 comprises 20 residues. Germline lookup yields CDR1 SGDLS and CDR2 YYNGEE. DNA for the CDR3: TGTGCCAGCAGTGAATTCGGGTCGGGACCGATGACTTCTGGGGCCAACGTCCTGACTTTC. Translating gives CASSEFGSGPMTSGANVLTF.

V usage is TRBV19 and J usage is TRBJ1-1; 7 bases fit TRBD1. V lost 3 bases, J lost 1 base, and 5 bases stayed unmatched. CDR3 length equals 15 residues. Germline CDR1 and CDR2: LNHDA and SQIVND (reference sequence). The chain's CDR3 is CASSIWGTENTEAFF. For the CDR3, the DNA is TGTGCCAGTAGTATTTGGGGGACAGAGAACACTGAAGCTTTCTTT.

This clone was counted a few times. CDR3 residues: CASSSLQGRTGGRRQYF. As DNA, the CDR3 is TGTGCCAGCAGTTCGCTCCAGGGGAGGACAGGGGGCCGTAGGCAGTACTTC. V and J are TRBV6-8 and TRBJ2-7; 11 bases align to TRBD1. V shed 4 bases, J shed 9 bases, and the junction held 17 bases outside the gene matches. The CDR3 runs to 17 residues. From germline, CDR1 is MNHGY and CDR2 SAAAGT.

This clone was detected once. This chain links TRBV23-1 with TRBJ1-2; a possible D gene is TRBD1 (6 bases). TRBV23-1 is assigned to the ORF class and has an uncertain function. This CDR3 has 15 residues. V lost 6 bases, J lost 2 bases, and 16 bases lay in between. The CDR3 sequence is CASRRWGAGNYGYTF. The CDR3 DNA is TGCGCCAGCAGACGATGGGGGGCTGGGAACTATGGCTACACCTTC.

This clone is labeled medium-sized. The V call is TRBV11-3, the J call TRBJ1-5; TRBD1 matches 9 bases. Germline V lookup: CDR1 SGHNT, CDR2 YENEEA. The CDR3 extends over 14 amino acids. Trimming took 5 bases from V and 6 from J; bases not matched to a gene: 5. Written as DNA, the CDR3 is TGTGCCAGCAGCCCTCGGACAGGGGTTCAGCCCCAGCATTTT. As protein: CASSPRTGVQPQHF.

V usage is TRBV23-1 and J usage is TRBJ1-5; D call uncertain. TRBV23-1 is identified as an open reading frame with a role that is uncertain. V gave up 0 bases and J gave up 1 base, with 7 bases separating them. CDR3 size: 15 residues. The CDR3 region has the DNA TGCGCCAGCAGTCAATCCAGTCGGAGCAATCAGCCCCAGCATTTT. It encodes CASSQSSRSNQPQHF.

This sequence joins TRBV6-8 and TRBJ1-4; D not certain. Germline-derived CDR1 and CDR2 are MNHGY and SAAAGT. Trimming shortened V by 4 bases and J by 8 bases, and 8 bases separated the two germline ends. This CDR3 is built from 12 residues. CDR3 residues: CASSSGREKLFF. In DNA form, the CDR3 reads TGTGCCAGCAGTTCCGGAAGGGAAAAACTGTTTTTT.

This chain joins TRBV28 and TRBJ1-1; D unclear. Germline CDR1 is MDHEN and CDR2 is SYDVKM. The V end was cut by 6 bases, the J end by 0 bases, with 11 bases between. This CDR3 has 14 amino acids. The CDR3 is CASRRNQVNTEAFF. The CDR3 DNA sequence: TGTGCCAGCAGACGCAATCAGGTGAACACTGAAGCTTTCTTT.

The genes are TRBV28 and TRBJ1-2, with 9 positions matching TRBD1. This CDR3 spans 14 amino acids. From germline, CDR1 is MDHEN and CDR2 SYDVKM. V lost 6 bases and J lost 8; bases outside the gene matches: 10. The CDR3 nucleotides are TGTGCCAGCAGAGCCGGGACAGGGACGGGAGGCTACACCTTC. Translation: CASRAGTGTGGYTF.

This sequence joins TRBV15 and TRBJ2-1; 9 nucleotides line up with TRBD2. This CDR3 contains 16 residues. The V and J ends lost 4 bases and 0 bases, in that order; junction bases with no gene match: 4. The germline V gene has CDR1 LNHNV and CDR2 YYDKDF (reference sequence). For the CDR3, the DNA is TGTGCCACCAGCACCCGACTAGCGGCCTCCTACAATGAGCAGTTCTTC. This translates into CATSTRLAASYNEQFF. Full variable domain (rest looked up from reference TRBV15 and TRBJ2-1): DAMVIQNPRYQVTQFGKPVTLSCSQTLNHNVMYWYQQKSSQAPKLLFHYYDKDFNNEADTPDNFQSRRPNTSFCFLDIRSPGLGDTAMYLCATSTRLAASYNEQFFGPGTRLTVL.

A single count supports this clone. V and J are TRBV6-8 and TRBJ1-2, with a weak D call TRBD1 (5 bases). Looked up from germline, CDR1 is MNHGY and CDR2 is SAAAGT. The CDR3 totals 12 residues. Trimming stripped 5 bases from V and 8 bases from J, with 12 bases between. The DNA of the CDR3 is TGTGCCAGCAGTACCCAGGGTGGCGGCTACACCTTC. Translating it yields CASSTQGGGYTF.

Details on this clone: One junction end does not reproduce the germline sequence, and a read error may be involved. The chain combines TRBV6-8 with TRBJ2-2; D possibly corresponds to TRBD2 (6 bases). This CDR3 contains 13 residues. Looked up from germline, CDR1 is MNHGY and CDR2 is SAAAGT. The CDR3 DNA sequence: TGTGCCATCAGTGGGCGGGGAGCCGGGGAGCTGTTTTTT. Its protein is CAISGRGAGELFF.

This clone was observed a few times. This chain links TRBV6-8 with TRBJ1-1; perhaps TRBD1 as D (5 bases). V was cut by 10 bases and J by 0 bases, with 12 bases left in between. The V gene's germline CDR1 is MNHGY and CDR2 SAAAGT. The CDR3 totals 13 residues. In nucleotides, the CDR3 is TGTGCCACCAGACAGTCTATGAACACTGAAGCTTTCTTT. The encoded protein is CATRQSMNTEAFF.

This clone turned up a few times. This chain joins TRBV9 and TRBJ1-1; D is unresolved. V was trimmed by 4 bases and J by 4 bases, leaving 14 bases between them. The length of the CDR3 is 14 residues. Germline CDR1 and CDR2: SGDLS and YYNGEE. This CDR3 is CASSRDGYRTEAFF. For the CDR3, the DNA is TGTGCCAGCAGCAGAGATGGGTATCGCACTGAAGCTTTCTTT.

This clone has just a few counts. The rearrangement joins TRBV6-8 to TRBJ1-2; 8 positions match TRBD1. Losses at the gene ends were 7 bases for V and 8 bases for J; bases not matched to a gene: 6. Germline CDR1 is MNHGY and CDR2 is SAAAGT. This CDR3 comprises 12 residues. The CDR3 nucleotides are TGTGCCAGCACCGGACAGGGCGGGGGCTACACCTTC. Its translation is CASTGQGGGYTF.

This clone was detected a few times. The chain links TRBV9 to TRBJ2-1; 7 positions match TRBD1. Looked up from germline, CDR1 is SGDLS and CDR2 is YYNGEE. The CDR3 runs to 14 residues. V gave up 0 bases and J gave up 8 bases; unmatched junction bases: 5. CDR3 in amino acids: CASSVEQGWDEQFF. The DNA for the CDR3 is TGTGCCAGCAGCGTAGAACAGGGGTGGGATGAGCAGTTCTTC.

This clone has only a few counts. The chain combines TRBV9 with TRBJ2-7; 8 bases fit TRBD1. V shed 4 bases and J 3 bases; nucleotides not matched to a gene: 9. The V gene's germline CDR1 is SGDLS and CDR2 YYNGEE. This CDR3 is built from 15 residues. CDR3 residues: CASSNLGGQGYEQYF. The CDR3 DNA sequence: TGTGCCAGCAGCAACCTTGGAGGACAGGGCTACGAGCAGTACTTC. The variable domain in full, with the rest retrieved from reference TRBV9 and TRBJ2-7, is DSGVTQTPKHLITATGQRVTLRCSPRSGDLSVYWYQQSLDQGLQFLIQYYNGEERAKGNILERFSAQQFPDLHSELNLSSLELGDSALYFCASSNLGGQGYEQYFGPGTRLTVT.

Sample share makes this clone medium-sized. The chain combines TRBV9 with TRBJ1-1; D not resolved. The CDR3 runs 13 residues. Germline CDR1 is SGDLS and CDR2 is YYNGEE. V lost 1 base and J 0 bases, leaving 4 bases between the germline ends. The CDR3 coding sequence is TGTGCCAGCAGCGTAAGATTGAACACTGAAGCTTTCTTT. Translated: CASSVRLNTEAFF. Variable domain in full (rest from reference TRBV9 and TRBJ1-1): DSGVTQTPKHLITATGQRVTLRCSPRSGDLSVYWYQQSLDQGLQFLIQYYNGEERAKGNILERFSAQQFPDLHSELNLSSLELGDSALYFCASSVRLNTEAFFGQGTRLTVV.

In this sample, this clone is medium-sized. This rearrangement joins TRBV19 to TRBJ2-1; D not resolved. V was trimmed by 2 bases and J by 3 bases, leaving 14 bases between them. In germline, CDR1 is LNHDA, CDR2 SQIVND (reference sequence). The CDR3 is made up of 16 amino acids. CDR3 loop: CASSISVVGSYNEQFF. The CDR3 nucleotides are TGTGCCAGTAGTATATCAGTTGTGGGCAGCTACAATGAGCAGTTCTTC.

This clone was seen a handful of times. V and J are TRBV9 and TRBJ2-2; 7 bases agree with TRBD1. The J segment lost 0 bases and the V segment lost 4 bases, leaving 3 bases of the junction unmatched. The V gene's germline CDR1 is SGDLS and CDR2 YYNGEE. The CDR3 runs 15 residues. CDR3 amino acids: CASSPGTANTGELFF. CDR3 nucleotides: TGTGCCAGCAGCCCCGGGACAGCGAACACCGGGGAGCTGTTTTTT.

This clone was counted between two and nine times. The rearrangement links TRBV9 to TRBJ2-7; either TRBD1 or TRBD2 may fit D (6 bases each). V was trimmed by 6 bases and J by 4 bases, leaving 20 bases between them. The germline V gene has CDR1 SGDLS and CDR2 YYNGEE. The CDR3 has 15 amino acids. CDR3 sequence (DNA): TGTGCCAGCACCAACCCACAGGGCGGGACGTACGAGCAGTACTTC. Its translation: CASTNPQGGTYEQYF.

For this clone: A junction end diverges from the germline sequence, so it may reflect a read error. CDR3 DNA: TGCGCCAGCAGTCAAGGGGCGGGTAGCGGGGGAGACTACGAGCAGTACTTC. Protein: CASSQGAGSGGDYEQYF. The chain links TRBV4-1 to TRBJ2-7; 9 nucleotides align to TRBD2. CDR3 size: 17 residues. Germline CDR1 MGHRA, CDR2 YSYEKL.